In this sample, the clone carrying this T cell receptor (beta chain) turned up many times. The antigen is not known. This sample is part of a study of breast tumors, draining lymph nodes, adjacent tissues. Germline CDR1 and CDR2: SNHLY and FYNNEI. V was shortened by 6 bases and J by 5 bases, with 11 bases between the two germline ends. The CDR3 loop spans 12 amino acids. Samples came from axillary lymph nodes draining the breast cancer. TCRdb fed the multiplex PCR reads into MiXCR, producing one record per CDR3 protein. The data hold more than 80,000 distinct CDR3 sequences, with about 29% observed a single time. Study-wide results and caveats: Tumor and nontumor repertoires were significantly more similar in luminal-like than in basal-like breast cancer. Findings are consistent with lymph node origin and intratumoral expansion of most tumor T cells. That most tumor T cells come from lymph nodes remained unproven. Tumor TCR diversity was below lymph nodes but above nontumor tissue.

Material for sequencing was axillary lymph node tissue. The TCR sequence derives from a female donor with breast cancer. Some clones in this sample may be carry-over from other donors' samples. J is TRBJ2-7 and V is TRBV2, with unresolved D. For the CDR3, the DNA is TGTGCCAGCAGAGCCGGACGGAACGAGCAGTACTTC. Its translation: CASRAGRNEQYF.